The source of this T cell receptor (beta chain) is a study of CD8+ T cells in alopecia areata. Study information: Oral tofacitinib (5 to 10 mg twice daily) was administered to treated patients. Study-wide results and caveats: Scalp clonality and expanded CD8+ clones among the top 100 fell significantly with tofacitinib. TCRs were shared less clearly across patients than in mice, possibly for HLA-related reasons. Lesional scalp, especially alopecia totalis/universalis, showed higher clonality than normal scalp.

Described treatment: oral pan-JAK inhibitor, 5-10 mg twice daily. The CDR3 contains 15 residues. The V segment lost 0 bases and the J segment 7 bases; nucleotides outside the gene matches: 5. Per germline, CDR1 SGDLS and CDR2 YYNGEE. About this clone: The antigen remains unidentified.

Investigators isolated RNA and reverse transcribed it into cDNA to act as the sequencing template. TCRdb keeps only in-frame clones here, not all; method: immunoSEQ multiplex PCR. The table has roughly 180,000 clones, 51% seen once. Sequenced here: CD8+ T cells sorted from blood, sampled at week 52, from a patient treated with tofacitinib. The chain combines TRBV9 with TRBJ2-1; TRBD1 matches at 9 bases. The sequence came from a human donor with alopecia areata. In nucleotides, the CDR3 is TGTGCCAGCAGCGTAGTAACAGGGGGCATGAATGAGCAGTTCTTC. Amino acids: CASSVVTGGMNEQFF. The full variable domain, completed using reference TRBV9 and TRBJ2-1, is DSGVTQTPKHLITATGQRVTLRCSPRSGDLSVYWYQQSLDQGLQFLIQYYNGEERAKGNILERFSAQQFPDLHSELNLSSLELGDSALYFCASSVVTGGMNEQFFGPGTRLTVL.